A selection of T cell receptor beta chains follows, all from one sample in a study of T cell responses to AZD1222 COVID-19 vaccine. Method: immunoSEQ multiplex PCR; TCRdb's copy keeps in-frame clones and lacks some. The sample gives around 200,000 clones, 88% of which show up once; 0.4% to 0.5% is in the top ten. The source material was peripheral blood, sampled on day 0 of AZD1222 vaccination. The source is an adult in good health. Each CDR3 is given with its conserved first and last residue. D genes are given only for firm matches. Not every row has a clone size; where given, it reads once, few, many or a size class.

v_call	clone_size	d_call	j_call	cdr3_nt	cdr3_aa
TRBV20-1	-	-	TRBJ2-1	TGCAGTGCTAGTTCATCCGGCAATGAGCAGTTCTTC	CSASSSGNEQFF
TRBV4-1	-	-	TRBJ1-3	TGCGCCAGCAGCTACACCAGGACAGAACCGGGAAACACCATATATTTT	CASSYTRTEPGNTIYF
TRBV10-2	-	-	TRBJ2-2	TGCGCCAGCAGTATTACTGCCACCGGGGAGCTGTTTTTT	CASSITATGELFF
TRBV6-5	once	TRBD1	TRBJ1-5	TGTGCCAGCAGTTCGGACAGGGTATTTAGACAGCCCCAGCATTTT	CASSSDRVFRQPQHF
TRBV11-2	-	-	TRBJ2-5	TGTGCCAGCAGCCTACGTCGAGACGGTGAGACCCAGTACTTC	CASSLRRDGETQYF
TRBV4-3	-	-	TRBJ1-2	TGCGCCAGCAGCCAAGATCCCGTCAAGGGCTATGGCTACACCTTC	CASSQDPVKGYGYTF
TRBV7-2	once	-	TRBJ2-7	TGTGCCAGCAGCCCGGGACGGGCCTACGAGCAGTACTTC	CASSPGRAYEQYF
TRBV9	-	-	TRBJ2-1	TGTGCCAGCAGCGTAGCTACAGGTCCGAGCTCCTACAATGAGCAGTTCTTC	CASSVATGPSSYNEQFF
TRBV28	-	-	TRBJ2-7	TGTGCCAGCACCCCCGTAGGGGGGAGCTCCTACGAGCAGTACTTC	CASTPVGGSSYEQYF
TRBV9	-	TRBD2	TRBJ2-5	TGTGCCAGCAGCGTAACGGCTAGCGGGGTCCAAGAGACCCAGTACTTC	CASSVTASGVQETQYF
TRBV28	-	-	TRBJ1-6	TGTGCCAGCAGCCCAGGGTCCTCGCGGGGATCACCCCTCCACTTT	CASSPGSSRGSPLHF
TRBV6-5	-	-	TRBJ2-1	TGTGCCAGCAGTTACTCGGCCCGCTCCTACAATGAGCAGTTCTTC	CASSYSARSYNEQFF
TRBV6-4	once	-	TRBJ2-2	TGTGCCAGCAGTGACAACGGGGGGCAAAGCGGGGAGCTGTTTTTT	CASSDNGGQSGELFF
TRBV11-2	-	TRBD2	TRBJ2-1	TGTGCCAGCAGCTCTTTAGCGGGGGGGTTCAATGAGCAGTTCTTC	CASSSLAGGFNEQFF
TRBV25-1	-	TRBD1	TRBJ1-5	TGTGCCAGCAGTGGACAGGGTGGAAATCAGCCCCAGCATTTT	CASSGQGGNQPQHF
TRBV19	-	-	TRBJ2-3	TGTGCCAGTAGTCCTGGGGATACGCAGTATTTT	CASSPGDTQYF
TRBV19	-	TRBD2	TRBJ2-7	TGTGCCAGTAGTATAGCGGGAGGGACCTCCTACGAGCAGTACTTC	CASSIAGGTSYEQYF
TRBV5-1	-	-	TRBJ2-1	TGCGCCAGCAGCTTGGGGGGGCCAAGCAATGAGCAGTTCTTC	CASSLGGPSNEQFF
TRBV19	-	-	TRBJ2-7	TGTGCCAGTAGTGAGGGACTGAGCTACGAGCAGTACTTC	CASSEGLSYEQYF
TRBV10-2	-	-	TRBJ1-5	TGCGCCTCTCGGACGGCGGGCAATCAGCCCCAGCATTTT	CASRTAGNQPQHF
TRBV5-1	-	TRBD2	TRBJ2-7	TGCGCCAGCAGTCCTAGCGGCCTTAGGGAGCAGTACTTC	CASSPSGLREQYF
TRBV4-1	once	-	TRBJ1-3	TGCGCCAGCAGCCAAGCACCTTTCGGGGCTTCTGGAAACACCATATATTTT	CASSQAPFGASGNTIYF
TRBV12-5	-	TRBD1	TRBJ2-1	TGTGCTAGTGGTTTGGGGACAGGGGCTTCGAATGAGCAGTTCTTC	CASGLGTGASNEQFF
TRBV7-9	-	-	TRBJ2-1	TGTGCCAGCAGCTTAGCGCCACAGGAGCAGTTCTTC	CASSLAPQEQFF
TRBV19	-	-	TRBJ1-4	TGTGCCAGTAGGCCGACAGGCGCTGCAACTAATGAAAAACTGTTTTTT	CASRPTGAATNEKLFF
TRBV7-9	-	TRBD2	TRBJ2-4	TGTGCCAGCAGCAAAAGGGAGGGAGACCTAGCCAAAAACATTCAGTACTTC	CASSKREGDLAKNIQYF
TRBV6-5	-	-	TRBJ2-1	TGTGCCAGCACTAGGGGGGAGGGGGAGCAGTTCTTC	CASTRGEGEQFF
TRBV4-1	once	TRBD1	TRBJ2-7	TGCGCCAGCAGCCCGACAGGGACGGGCCACGAGCAGTACTTC	CASSPTGTGHEQYF
TRBV3-1/TRBV3-2	-	-	TRBJ2-7	TGTGCCAGCAGCCAATACGGTGGTGTGCAGTACTTC	CASSQYGGVQYF
TRBV28	-	-	TRBJ2-7	TGTGCCAGCACAGTAGGCCCCTACGAGCAGTACTTC	CASTVGPYEQYF
TRBV5-5	-	TRBD1	TRBJ1-1	TGTGCCAGCAGCCCTTGGACAGGGCGGAACACTGAAGCTTTCTTT	CASSPWTGRNTEAFF
TRBV19	-	-	TRBJ1-4	TGTGCCAGTAGTATCTCAGGGCAGGGGGAAAAACTGTTTTTT	CASSISGQGEKLFF
TRBV6-6	-	-	TRBJ1-3	TGTGCCAGCAGATTCCCGACAGAGTCTGGAAACACCATATATTTT	CASRFPTESGNTIYF
TRBV30	-	-	TRBJ2-3	TGTGCCTGGAGTGTACGGGGCGCCTCCTTTACAGATACGCAGTATTTT	CAWSVRGASFTDTQYF
TRBV5-4	-	TRBD2	TRBJ2-1	TGTGCCAGCAGCCCTACGACTAGCTCCAAAACCACCCATGAGCAGTTCTTC	CASSPTTSSKTTHEQFF
TRBV7-9	-	-	TRBJ1-5	TGTGCCAGCAGCTTAGCGAGGGGAATAGGCAATCAGCCCCAGCATTTT	CASSLARGIGNQPQHF
TRBV15	-	-	TRBJ1-1	TGTGCCACCAGCAGACGAGACAGAGCTACAGAGGCTTTCTTT	CATSRRDRATEAFF
TRBV6-5	-	-	TRBJ2-2	TGTGCCAGCAGGCAGGGGAACACCGGGGAGCTGTTTTTT	CASRQGNTGELFF
TRBV27	-	-	TRBJ1-2	TGTGCCAGCCGGGGACGGTCCTATGGCTACACCTTC	CASRGRSYGYTF
TRBV28	-	-	TRBJ1-1	TGTGCCAGCAGTTTATCGCAGGGGAGAATCCACACTGAAGCTTTCTTT	CASSLSQGRIHTEAFF
TRBV10-1	-	TRBD2	TRBJ2-7	TGCGCCAGCAGTGAGTCGGTGACTAGCCCCCACGAGCAGTACTTC	CASSESVTSPHEQYF
TRBV15	-	-	TRBJ2-7	TGTGCCACCAGCAGAGGCGGGGAAATCTCCTACGAGCAGTACTTC	CATSRGGEISYEQYF
TRBV5-8	-	-	TRBJ2-3	TGTGCCAGCAGCTTGGCGGGAGCCACGGCAGATACGCAGTATTTT	CASSLAGATADTQYF
TRBV29-1	-	TRBD1	TRBJ1-2	TGCAGCGTGATAGGACAGGGCGGGAACTATGGCTACACCTTC	CSVIGQGGNYGYTF
TRBV28	-	-	TRBJ2-2	TGTGCCAGCAGTTTAAATGGGGGATGGGGGGCGAACACCGGGGAGCTGTTTTTT	CASSLNGGWGANTGELFF
TRBV6-6	-	TRBD2	TRBJ2-5	TGTGCCAGCAGTCCCCGGGGTAGCGGGGCCAAACAAGAGACCCAGTACTTC	CASSPRGSGAKQETQYF
TRBV2	-	TRBD1	TRBJ1-1	TGTGCCAGCAGTGGGCCCGGGACAGAGAACACTGAAGCTTTCTTT	CASSGPGTENTEAFF
TRBV21-1	-	-	TRBJ2-1	TGTGCCAGCAGCAAAGCGGTCACTAGCGGATACAATGAGCAGTTCTTC	CASSKAVTSGYNEQFF
TRBV5-1	-	-	TRBJ1-2	TGCGCCAGCAGCGGGTTGGAGCCTAGTAACTATGGCTACACCTTC	CASSGLEPSNYGYTF
TRBV2	-	TRBD1	TRBJ1-5	TGTGCCAGCAGCGTACAGGGGTTAAACAATCAGCCCCAGCATTTT	CASSVQGLNNQPQHF
TRBV19	-	-	TRBJ1-5	TGTGCCAGTAGTATGTGGGGGGAGAATCAGCCCCAGCATTTT	CASSMWGENQPQHF
TRBV14	-	-	TRBJ2-7	TGTGCCAGCAGCCAAGGGGGCGTGATTGCCTACGAGCAGTACTTC	CASSQGGVIAYEQYF
TRBV27	once	-	TRBJ2-1	TGTGCCAGTGGGCGGGGCTCCTACAATGAGCAGTTCTTC	CASGRGSYNEQFF
TRBV11-2	-	TRBD1	TRBJ1-6	TGTGCCAGCACATCGGACAGGGGTAATTCACCCCTCCACTTT	CASTSDRGNSPLHF
TRBV15	few	-	TRBJ2-1	TGTGCCACCAGCATTTCAGCGAGCTCCTACAATGAGCAGTTCTTC	CATSISASSYNEQFF
TRBV10-1	-	-	TRBJ1-3	TGCGCCAGCAATAAACAGAAGTCACCTGGAAACACCATATATTTT	CASNKQKSPGNTIYF
TRBV27	-	-	TRBJ2-5	TGTGCCAGCAGTGCACCGTGGGATGGGCAAGAGACCCAGTACTTC	CASSAPWDGQETQYF
TRBV5-4	-	TRBD1	TRBJ2-7	TGTGCCAGCAGCTCCGCTAACAGGGGTGGCGAGCAGTACTTC	CASSSANRGGEQYF
TRBV11-3	-	TRBD2	TRBJ2-3	TGTGCCAGCAGCTCTGGGAGCGGGGAGTCAGATACGCAGTATTTT	CASSSGSGESDTQYF
TRBV10-1	-	-	TRBJ2-3	TGCGCCAGCTCAGACTTAGGGGGAGTTTCGGATACGCAGTATTTT	CASSDLGGVSDTQYF